One sample yielded the 30 T cell receptor beta chains listed below, sequenced in a study of PD-1 blockade in classical Hodgkin lymphoma. All trial patients relapsed after autologous stem cell transplantation. Measured with immunoSEQ multiplex PCR; TCRdb has only the in-frame clones, and not every one. The sample includes more than 70,000 clones, around nine tenths of them seen just once. The sample here was peripheral blood mononuclear cells (PBMCs), taken before the second cycle of nivolumab. These receptors were obtained from a human donor with classical Hodgkin lymphoma.

The V and J genes are TRBV5-1 and TRBJ2-5, with 8 bases identical to TRBD1. This CDR3 is 16 amino acids long. Losses at the gene ends were 1 base for V and 0 bases for J; bases not matched to a gene: 5. CDR1 and CDR2 (germline): SGHRS, YFSETQ. The CDR3 sequence is CASSLNPGGYQETQYF. In nucleotides, the CDR3 is TGCGCCAGCAGCTTGAATCCAGGGGGCTACCAAGAGACCCAGTACTTC.

This rearrangement joins TRBV27 to TRBJ1-1; the D is unclear. Germline CDR1 is MNHEY and CDR2 is SMNVEV (reference sequence). Trimming took 3 bases from V and 2 from J, leaving 25 bases between them. The CDR3 is made up of 19 amino acids. Here the CDR3 reads CASSFKWVSGSPTNTEAFF. DNA for the CDR3: TGTGCCAGCAGTTTTAAATGGGTGTCCGGATCGCCTACTAACACTGAAGCTTTCTTT.

The chain has TRBV25-1 and TRBJ2-7; TRBD1 matches 7 bases. The germline CDR1 and CDR2 sequences are MGHDK and SYGVNS. The V segment lost 6 bases and the J segment 1 base; nucleotides outside the gene matches: 0. This CDR3 region has 12 residues. CDR3 coding DNA: TGTGCCAGCAGACAGGGGTCCTACGAGCAGTACTTC. Amino acid sequence: CASRQGSYEQYF.

This rearrangement joins TRBV27 to TRBJ1-1, with D perhaps TRBD1 (5 bases). CDR1 MNHEY and CDR2 SMNVEV come from the germline V gene (reference sequence). CDR3 length: 13 amino acids. V dropped 8 bases and J dropped 0 bases, with 10 bases sitting between them. The CDR3 nucleotides are TGTGCCAGCGGGGGACCGCTGAACACTGAAGCTTTCTTT. The encoded protein is CASGGPLNTEAFF.

This chain links TRBV6-5 with TRBJ2-3; D might be TRBD2 (6 bases). CDR3 size: 16 residues. Germline V gene lookup returns CDR1 MNHEY and CDR2 SVGAGI. V was trimmed by 0 bases and J by 4 bases, leaving 14 bases between them. The CDR3 protein is CASSYSSSRESDTQYF. The DNA for the CDR3 is TGTGCCAGCAGTTACTCGAGTTCTCGGGAGTCAGATACGCAGTATTTT.

Points on this clone: A junction end diverges from the germline sequence, so it may reflect a read error. This chain links TRBV7-7 with TRBJ2-7; unclear D gene. From germline, CDR1 is SSHAT and CDR2 FNYEAQ (reference sequence). CDR3 length: 14 residues. The CDR3 reads CASSLGWGSYEQYF. The CDR3, as DNA: TGTGCTAGCAGCCTGGGATGGGGCTCCTACGAGCAGTACTTC.

The chain uses TRBV4-2 and TRBJ2-2, with 9 positions matching TRBD2. The CDR3 consists of 19 residues. CDR1 LGHNA and CDR2 YNFKEQ come from the germline V gene. V lost 0 bases to trimming and J lost 4 bases; unmatched junction nucleotides: 12. This CDR3 is CASSQDLRSLAGSTGELFF. In DNA form, the CDR3 reads TGTGCCAGCAGCCAAGATCTCAGGTCCCTAGCGGGAAGCACCGGGGAGCTGTTTTTT.

There are a few counts of this clone. The chain has TRBV30 and TRBJ1-1; no firm D call. The V gene lost 4 bases and the J gene lost 10 bases, with 10 bases spanning the gap. This CDR3 comprises 10 residues. The germline CDR1 and CDR2 sequences are GTSNPN and SVGIG (reference sequence). CDR3 in amino acids: CAWTQSVAFF. DNA for the CDR3: TGTGCCTGGACTCAGTCGGTAGCTTTCTTT.

The V and J genes are TRBV6-5 and TRBJ1-1; 8 bases are shared with TRBD1. The V gene end was trimmed by 2 bases and the J gene end by 1 base; junction bases not matched to a gene: 6. CDR3 size: 16 residues. Germline V gene data show CDR1 as MNHEY and CDR2 as SVGAGI. CDR3 nucleotide sequence: TGTGCCAGCAGTTACACGGGAGGACAGGGGAACACTGAAGCTTTCTTT. Its translation: CASSYTGGQGNTEAFF.

The DNA for the CDR3 is TGTGCCAGCACCCCCCAGACTAGAAACACCGGGGAGCTGTTTTTT. Amino acids: CASTPQTRNTGELFF. The chain has TRBV6-1 and TRBJ2-2; tentatively, D is TRBD2 (6 bases). The germline V and J ends were trimmed by 7 bases and 2 bases, with 14 bases remaining between them. Germline CDR1 reads MNHNS; CDR2 reads SASEGT. This CDR3 region has 15 residues.

This clone was observed a single time. The rearrangement links TRBV28 to TRBJ1-2; D not certain. Deletions cut 6 bases from V and 0 bases from J, with 14 bases between. The CDR3 runs 15 residues. Germline-derived CDR1 and CDR2 are MDHEN and SYDVKM. As DNA, the CDR3 is TGTGCCAGCAGCCGGGATGAACGAACTAACTATGGCTACACCTTC. Amino acids: CASSRDERTNYGYTF.

The chain employs TRBV21-1 and TRBJ2-4; the table's D gene call, TRBD1, was not cross checked with the DNA. TRBV21-1 is tagged as a pseudogene. The CDR3 sequence is 16 residues long. The DNA of the CDR3 is TGTGCCAGCAGCAAAGGGACAGGGGTAACCAAAAACATTCAGTACTTC. It yields the protein CASSKGTGVTKNIQYF.

This clone was seen more than once but under ten times. The chain joins TRBV30 to TRBJ1-3; no firm D call. The CDR3 has 15 residues. Per germline, CDR1 GTSNPN and CDR2 SVGIG (reference sequence). V lost 1 base and J lost 2, with 12 bases in between. The CDR3 DNA reads TGTGCCTGGAGTGGAGGAGGAACGGCTGGAAACACCATATATTTT. It encodes CAWSGGGTAGNTIYF.

The rearrangement uses TRBV2 and TRBJ2-5; 8 nucleotides align to TRBD1. The trim removed 7 bases at V and 4 bases at J, leaving 11 bases unmatched. The CDR3 totals 15 residues. Germline values: CDR1 SNHLY, CDR2 FYNNEI. The DNA for the CDR3 is TGTGCCAGCATAACAACAGGGGGAATAGGAGAGACCCAGTACTTC. Its translation: CASITTGGIGETQYF. The whole variable domain, remainder taken from reference TRBV2 and TRBJ2-5, is EPEVTQTPSHQVTQMGQEVILRCVPISNHLYFYWYRQILGQKVEFLVSFYNNEISEKSEIFDDQFSVERPDGSNFTLKIRSTKLEDSAMYFCASITTGGIGETQYFGPGTRLLVL.

The rearrangement links TRBV10-3 to TRBJ1-2, with D hard to call. With 5 bases removed from V and 1 base from J, the gap between germline ends came to 14 bases. Germline V gene lookup returns CDR1 ENHRY and CDR2 SYGVKD. CDR3 length: 15 residues. Here the CDR3 reads CAISSFDGNNYGYTF. The CDR3 DNA is TGTGCCATCAGTAGCTTCGACGGAAATAACTATGGCTACACCTTC.

The rearrangement uses TRBV6-1 and TRBJ2-7, with D maybe TRBD1 (6 bases). Trimming cost V 3 bases and J 4 bases, with 28 bases left between them. This CDR3 comprises 19 residues. Germline values: CDR1 MNHNS, CDR2 SASEGT. CDR3 sequence reads: CASSDPGQHLIWGSYEQYF. CDR3 nucleotide sequence: TGTGCCAGCAGTGACCCGGGACAACATTTAATATGGGGCTCTTACGAGCAGTACTTC.

This clone was observed a single time. The chain has TRBV5-4 and TRBJ2-2; 8 bases match TRBD1. The trim removed 4 bases at V and 4 bases at J, leaving 6 bases unmatched. The V gene's germline CDR1 is SGHNT and CDR2 YYREEE (reference sequence). CDR3 length: 15 residues. The CDR3 region is CASSPGDRLTGELFF. The CDR3 nucleotides are TGTGCCAGCAGCCCGGGGGACAGGCTCACCGGGGAGCTGTTTTTT.

The rearrangement uses TRBV5-6 and TRBJ2-7; D could derive from TRBD1 or TRBD2 (5 bases each). The CDR3 sequence is 16 residues long. Trimming removed 3 bases from V and 1 base from J, with 17 bases in between. In germline, CDR1 is SGHDT, CDR2 YYEEEE. CDR3 sequence: CASSYLRDRGSYEQYF. The CDR3 bases are TGTGCCAGCAGCTACCTCCGGGACCGAGGTTCCTACGAGCAGTACTTC.

The chain employs TRBV28 and TRBJ2-1, with 9 bases aligning to TRBD2. Germline CDR1 and CDR2: MDHEN and SYDVKM. The J segment lost 7 bases and the V segment lost 5 bases, leaving 9 bases of the junction unmatched. The CDR3 extends over 15 amino acids. CDR3 region: CASSPLAGKRNEQFF. CDR3 DNA: TGTGCCAGCAGTCCCCTAGCGGGAAAAAGGAATGAGCAGTTCTTC.

This rearrangement joins TRBV16 to TRBJ2-1, with D unclear. V was pared by 2 bases and J by 3 bases, with 5 bases between. Germline-derived CDR1 and CDR2 are KGHSY and FQNENV. The CDR3 consists of 13 residues. CDR3 region: CASSQTNYNEQFF. CDR3 in DNA: TGTGCCAGCAGCCAAACTAACTACAATGAGCAGTTCTTC.

The V call is TRBV11-2, the J call TRBJ2-1, with D possibly TRBD1 on 5 matching bases. The V gene's germline CDR1 is SGHAT and CDR2 FQNNGV. There are 13 residues in the CDR3. The ends were cut back, 2 bases at V and 9 bases at J, with 11 bases in the middle. The CDR3 region is CASSLPGSGEQFF. The CDR3 region has the DNA TGTGCCAGCAGCTTACCAGGGTCGGGTGAGCAGTTCTTC. Looking up the rest from reference TRBV11-2 and TRBJ2-1 gives the full variable domain: EAGVAQSPRYKIIEKRQSVAFWCNPISGHATLYWYQQILGQGPKLLIQFQNNGVVDDSQLPKDRFSAERLKGVDSTLKIQPAKLEDSAVYLCASSLPGSGEQFFGPGTRLTVL.

V is TRBV5-1 and J is TRBJ2-5; 11 bases fit TRBD2. The germline V gene has CDR1 SGHRS and CDR2 YFSETQ. The length of the CDR3 is 17 residues. V gave up 0 bases and J gave up 5 bases; unmatched junction bases: 9. This CDR3 reads CASSLGGLAGGRETQYF. CDR3 sequence (DNA): TGCGCCAGCAGCTTGGGAGGGCTAGCGGGAGGCCGGGAGACCCAGTACTTC.

The V and J genes are TRBV18 and TRBJ1-4; D is undetermined. From germline, CDR1 is KGHSH and CDR2 LQKENI. V lost 3 bases, J lost 4 bases, and 12 bases lay in between. The CDR3 has 15 residues. In DNA, the CDR3 is TGTGCCAGCTCACCCGATTGGCAAGATAATGAAAAACTGTTTTTT. Encoded protein: CASSPDWQDNEKLFF. The full variable domain, in which reference TRBV18 and TRBJ1-4 provide the parts outside the CDR3, is NAGVMQNPRHLVRRRGQEARLRCSPMKGHSHVYWYRQLPEEGLKFMVYLQKENIIDESGMPKERFSAEFPKEGPSILRIQQVVRGDSAAYFCASSPDWQDNEKLFFGSGTQLSVL.

In this sample, this clone is medium-sized (0.01 to 0.1%). The chain carries TRBV9 and TRBJ2-1; 11 bases line up with TRBD2. J lost 4 bases, V lost 4 bases, and 7 bases had no gene match. CDR3 length: 16 amino acids. Germline CDR1 is SGDLS and CDR2 is YYNGEE. CDR3 in amino acids: CASSPGGTSGYNEQFF. DNA of the CDR3: TGTGCCAGCAGCCCAGGGGGGACTAGCGGTTACAATGAGCAGTTCTTC.

The chain's CDR3 is CASSQISRSYNEQFF. The CDR3 DNA reads TGTGCCAGCAGCCAGATCAGCCGCTCCTACAATGAGCAGTTCTTC. The V gene is TRBV7-2, the J gene TRBJ2-1; D is undetermined. Germline loops: CDR1 SGHTA, CDR2 FQGNSA. V was trimmed by 5 bases and J by 0 bases, leaving 11 bases between them. The CDR3 extends over 15 amino acids.

This clone was seen a single time. The chain has TRBV27 and TRBJ1-2, with 7 nucleotides matching TRBD1. V gave up 5 bases and J gave up 3 bases; unmatched junction bases: 12. In germline, CDR1 is MNHEY, CDR2 SMNVEV (reference sequence). This CDR3 comprises 16 residues. CDR3 sequence reads: CASSPSQGGWDYGYTF. CDR3 bases: TGTGCCAGCAGTCCCTCCCAAGGGGGCTGGGACTATGGCTACACCTTC.

The J gene is TRBJ1-4, the V gene TRBV11-2; no reliable D call. V lost 0 bases, J lost 0 bases, and 8 bases lay in between. Germline V gene data show CDR1 as SGHAT and CDR2 as FQNNGV. The CDR3 is 16 amino acids. The CDR3 bases are TGTGCCAGCAGCTTAGAGCCCAGAACAACTAATGAAAAACTGTTTTTT. Its protein is CASSLEPRTTNEKLFF.

The CDR3 sequence: CASSEYRMASGNTEAFF. CDR3 coding DNA: TGTGCCAGCAGTGAATATAGGATGGCGAGTGGGAACACTGAAGCTTTCTTT. The chain couples TRBV2 to TRBJ1-1, with no clear D. Per germline, CDR1 SNHLY and CDR2 FYNNEI. The CDR3 is 17 amino acids. Trimming removed 2 bases from V and 1 base from J, with 17 bases in between.

V usage is TRBV9 and J usage is TRBJ2-7; D is perhaps TRBD1 (6 bases). Germline V gives CDR1 SGDLS, CDR2 YYNGEE. The CDR3 is 14 amino acids. V lost 4 bases and J 0 bases, leaving 11 bases between the germline ends. This CDR3 is CASSPVDSSYEQYF. CDR3 bases: TGTGCCAGCAGCCCTGTGGACAGCTCCTACGAGCAGTACTTC.

The chain carries TRBV6-5 and TRBJ2-1; 7 positions match TRBD2. This CDR3 comprises 15 residues. Germline V CDR1 and CDR2: MNHEY, SVGAGI. V gave up 7 bases and J gave up 3 bases; unmatched junction bases: 9. The CDR3 spells CASKNGAGVYNEQFF. DNA for the CDR3: TGTGCCAGCAAGAATGGGGCGGGGGTCTACAATGAGCAGTTCTTC.